In its sample, the clone carrying this T cell receptor beta chain was seen once. What it binds is unknown. With V trimmed by 6 bases and J by 8 bases, 10 bases remained unmatched. This CDR3 is 15 amino acids long. The germline CDR1 and CDR2 sequences are SNHLY and FYNNEI. This entry belongs to a study of PD-1 blockade in classical Hodgkin lymphoma. As for time point: cycle 4 day 1 (C4D1), after five to seven weeks of nivolumab. There was relapse after autologous stem cell transplantation in every patient, and there was variation in brentuximab vedotin exposure. Findings of the study overall: By cycle point C4D1, TCR diversity had risen significantly in CD4+ cells (but not CD8+ cells). There remain no defined causes for the repertoire differences, which possibly reflect disease activity or prior therapy. Individuals who commenced nivolumab within less than 1 year of ASCT were excluded.

Clones were sequenced by immunoSEQ multiplex PCR, and TCRdb holds only the in-frame ones, with some missing. The table records about 60,000 clones, about 90% of them present only once. This chain connects TRBV2 to TRBJ1-1, with 12 bases fitting TRBD1. Sequenced material: peripheral blood mononuclear cells (PBMCs), taken before the fourth cycle of nivolumab. The TCR was taken from a human donor with classical Hodgkin lymphoma. The CDR3 loop reads CASRGTGGAYVEAFF. Written as DNA, the CDR3 is TGTGCCAGCAGAGGGACAGGGGGCGCTTACGTGGAAGCTTTCTTT.